This TCR beta chain was captured in a study of human T cells and chemical hapten exposure. Across the study: Patients received weekly diphenylcyclopropenone doses to the scalp throughout the roughly 24-week study.

Time point given: patch test 2, 6 weeks after DPC sensitization. The sample's treatment: therapeutic diphenylcyclopropenone sensitization with weekly scalp DPC. The trim removed 0 bases at V and 5 bases at J, leaving 4 bases unmatched. Germline CDR1 is MNHEY and CDR2 is SVGEGT. This CDR3 spans 16 amino acids. TCRdb processed the RACE reads anew with MiXCR; each CDR3 protein has one entry. The sample carries some 89,000 distinct CDR3 sequences, 9.5% to 13% recorded once. This clonotype was seen many times. The chain uses TRBV6-2 or TRBV6-3 and TRBJ2-2; 9 nucleotides match TRBD2. This receptor was identified in a woman younger than 45 with alopecia areata. Some clones in this sample may be carry-over from other donors' samples. This sample comprised whole blood, obtained in connection with sensitization to the hapten diphenylcyclopropenone (DPC). CDR3 coding DNA: TGTGCCAGCAGTTACTCGGAGCGGGAGGTGACCGGGGAGCTGTTTTTT. Protein: CASSYSEREVTGELFF.